This TCR beta chain was recovered during a study of T cell responses to AZD1222 COVID-19 vaccine. The protocol was immunoSEQ multiplex PCR, while the TCRdb copy is restricted to in-frame clones and leaves out a portion. The data contain approximately 85,000 clones, 65% to 90% of them seen just once; the ten biggest clones take up 5.5% to 7%. This clone was found a few times. V lost 5 bases and J lost 2, with 9 bases in between. Looked up from germline, CDR1 is MNHEY and CDR2 is SVGAGI. The CDR3 contains 13 residues. V is TRBV6-5 and J is TRBJ1-2; D gene ambiguous. The sample consisted of peripheral blood, taken on day 0 of AZD1222 vaccination. This sequence was found in an adult in good health. CDR3 amino acids: CASSIQQNYGYTF. For the CDR3, the DNA is TGTGCCAGCAGTATACAGCAAAACTATGGCTACACCTTC.